This TCR beta chain appears in the sequencing data of a study of blood T cell repertoires in COVID-19. Study as a whole: Symptom resolution, clearance, or two negative PCRs marked donors in Cohort 3 as recovered.

In the original workflow: Amplification with reference gene primers provided the estimates of nucleated cell counts. Measured with immunoSEQ multiplex PCR; TCRdb has only the in-frame clones, and not every one. D and trimming were read from the DNA, whereas the V and J calls and clone size are those reported in that table. The table has about 170,000 clones, roughly 85% seen once. The trim removed 0 bases at V and 2 bases at J, leaving 7 bases unmatched. CDR1 and CDR2 from the germline V gene are LGHNA and YSLEER. The CDR3 spans 17 residues. The chain joins TRBV4-3 to TRBJ2-3; 8 bases are a match to TRBD2. The sequencing input was PBMCs or T cells enriched from blood (not recorded which). The source is a woman between 70 and 85 years old in a cohort exposed to, infected with or recovered from COVID-19 (not recorded which). The CDR3 DNA reads TGCGCCAGCAGCCAAGATACTAGCGGAATTTCCACAGATACGCAGTATTTT. Its translation: CASSQDTSGISTDTQYF.